The clone carrying this T cell receptor beta chain was detected only once. This could be a read error, since a much larger clone is one nucleotide away. The record originates from a study of tumor-infiltrating lymphocytes in primary liver carcinoma. RNA isolated from unsorted whole blood supplied the blood RNA, with germline DNA also extracted. The researchers produced TCR beta cDNA from approximately 460 ng total RNA with a constant-region primer. Three nested multiplex PCR rounds of slightly modified ARM-PCR generated TCR beta libraries. The two initial PCR rounds, nine to eleven cycles each, used TRBV1-TRBV30 forward and C-beta reverse primers. MiXCR, run by TCRdb on the multiplex PCR reads, gives a single entry per CDR3 protein. The table records approximately 310,000 distinct CDR3 sequences, 55% to 65% of them present only once. Germline CDR1 and CDR2: MNHNS and SASEGT. CDR3 size: 12 residues.

The sample taken for sequencing was peripheral blood. This receptor was taken from a man in his forties or fifties with primary liver carcinoma and hepatitis B virus infection. The chain joins TRBV6-1 to TRBJ2-2; D ambiguous. CDR3 in amino acids: CACSGNTGELFF. The CDR3 coding sequence is TGTGCCTGCAGTGGAAACACCGGGGAGCTGTTTTTT.